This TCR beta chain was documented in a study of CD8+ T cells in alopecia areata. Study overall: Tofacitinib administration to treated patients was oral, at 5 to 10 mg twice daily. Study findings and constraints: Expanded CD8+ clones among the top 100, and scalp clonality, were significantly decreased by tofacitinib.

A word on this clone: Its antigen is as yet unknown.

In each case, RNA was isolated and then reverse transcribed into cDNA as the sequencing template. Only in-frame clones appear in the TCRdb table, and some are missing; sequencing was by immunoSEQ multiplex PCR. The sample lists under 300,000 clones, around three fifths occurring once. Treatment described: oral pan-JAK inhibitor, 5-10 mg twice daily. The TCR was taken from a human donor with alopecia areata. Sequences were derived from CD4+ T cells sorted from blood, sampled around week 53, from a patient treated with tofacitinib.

The DNA of the CDR3 is TGTGCCAGCAGTGAACGCCTAGCGAGAACCTACAATGAGCAGTTCTTC. Protein sequence: CASSERLARTYNEQFF. This sequence joins TRBV2 and TRBJ2-1; TRBD2 is a possible D gene (6 bases). CDR3 length equals 16 residues. Germline V gene sequence: CDR1 SNHLY, CDR2 FYNNEI. V shed 2 bases and J shed 2 bases, with 13 bases lying between them.